What follows are 20 T cell receptor beta chains derived from one specimen sequenced in a study of blood T cell repertoires in COVID-19 (dated by TCRdb to about 2020). Libraries were built with the immunoSEQ multiplex PCR assay. What TCRdb holds here is the immuneACCESS table cut down to in-frame rearrangements. Part of the clones is not present; checked against another copy, under half of the missing clones reflect an unresolved V gene, and the others are unexplained. The sample table shows 99,000 or so clones, and about 86% are seen once. The ten largest clones represent roughly 13% of the sample. Sample: peripheral blood. Receptors were obtained from a woman between 55 and 75 years old in a cohort sampled during active or convalescent COVID-19.

The chain has TRBV6-5 and TRBJ1-1; 7 positions agree with TRBD1. Germline CDR1 MNHEY, CDR2 SVGAGI. With 7 bases clipped from V and 3 bases from J, the junction kept 8 bases outside the gene matches. This CDR3 spans 14 amino acids. CDR3 DNA sequence: TGTGCCAGCACCTCTCGGAGGGGGCACACTGAAGCTTTCTTT. The encoded protein is CASTSRRGHTEAFF.

The V gene is TRBV5-1, the J gene TRBJ1-1; unclear D gene. Trimming cost V 2 bases and J 4 bases, with 12 bases left between them. Germline CDR1 is SGHRS and CDR2 is YFSETQ. The CDR3 covers 14 residues. For the CDR3, the DNA is TGCGCCAGCAGCTTTTACGGGTTCGGCACTGAAGCTTTCTTT. It yields the protein CASSFYGFGTEAFF.

CDR3 loop: CASSLGTGYYGYTF. CDR3 DNA: TGTGCCAGCAGCTTGGGGACAGGGTACTATGGCTACACCTTC. The chain is built from TRBV5-6 and TRBJ1-2; 8 positions match TRBD1. Unmatched junction bases numbered 1, after V lost 0 bases and J lost 3 bases. Germline CDR1 SGHDT, CDR2 YYEEEE. This CDR3 contains 14 residues.

This chain joins TRBV3-1 (or the pseudogene TRBV3-2) and TRBJ1-3, with D perhaps TRBD1 (6 bases). The V and J ends lost 4 bases and 3 bases respectively, with 13 bases between them. Germline V lookup: CDR1 LGHDT, CDR2 YNNKEL (reference sequence). The CDR3 spans 15 residues. The CDR3 protein is CASSRAQGYGNTIYF. CDR3 in DNA: TGTGCCAGCAGCCGAGCTCAGGGGTATGGAAACACCATATATTTT.

The chain carries TRBV5-4 and TRBJ1-1, with 12 bases that match TRBD1. The CDR3 contains 15 residues. Germline CDR1 is SGHNT and CDR2 is YYREEE (reference sequence). Unmatched junction bases numbered 7, after V lost 3 bases and J lost 7 bases. CDR3 protein: CASSSPGQGALEAFF. The CDR3 DNA follows: TGTGCCAGCAGCTCTCCGGGACAGGGGGCGCTTGAAGCTTTCTTT.

In DNA, the CDR3 is TGTGCCAGCACCCCCCACGGGGGCTATGGCTACACCTTC. This translates into CASTPHGGYGYTF. The chain couples TRBV25-1 to TRBJ1-2; D possibly corresponds to TRBD1 (5 bases). The CDR3 sequence is 13 residues long. The V gene's germline CDR1 is MGHDK and CDR2 SYGVNS. The ends were cut back, 7 bases at V and 4 bases at J, with 13 bases in the middle.

V usage is TRBV28 and J usage is TRBJ1-2, with D unresolved. The V end lost 11 bases, the J end lost 4 bases, and 11 bases lay between the germline ends. CDR3 size: 11 residues. Germline CDR1 is MDHEN and CDR2 is SYDVKM. This chain's CDR3 is CASTPGYGYTF. The CDR3 bases are TGTGCCTCCACGCCGGGCTATGGCTACACCTTC.

This chain joins TRBV4-1 and TRBJ2-5; 9 nucleotides line up with TRBD1. The CDR3 totals 15 residues. Unmatched junction bases numbered 10, after V lost 6 bases and J lost 5 bases. Looked up from germline, CDR1 is MGHRA and CDR2 is YSYEKL. This CDR3 is CASRGTQGARETQYF. Written as DNA, the CDR3 is TGCGCCAGCAGGGGAACACAGGGGGCGCGGGAGACCCAGTACTTC.

The chain joins TRBV19 to TRBJ1-2, with 7 bases identical to TRBD1. CDR3 length: 13 residues. V gave up 2 bases and J gave up 6 bases; unmatched junction bases: 3. Germline CDR1 LNHDA, CDR2 SQIVND (reference sequence). CDR3 protein: CASSIIQGDGYTF. The CDR3 bases are TGTGCCAGTAGTATAATCCAGGGGGATGGCTACACCTTC.

The rearrangement links TRBV5-6 to TRBJ2-2; perhaps TRBD2 as D (6 bases). Germline CDR1 SGHDT, CDR2 YYEEEE. The V end was cut by 2 bases, the J end by 1 base, with 9 bases between. CDR3 size: 15 residues. The DNA of the CDR3 is TGTGCCAGCAGCTTTGGGGGGAGGAACACCGGGGAGCTGTTTTTT. Amino acid sequence: CASSFGGRNTGELFF.

The V gene is TRBV6-6, the J gene TRBJ1-5, with D possibly being TRBD1 (6 bases). CDR1 and CDR2 (germline): MNHNY, SVGAGI (reference sequence). This CDR3 is built from 18 residues. Deletions cut 5 bases from V and 3 bases from J, with 23 bases between. The CDR3 is CASSPTQPQGSFNQPQHF. In DNA, the CDR3 is TGTGCCAGCAGTCCCACCCAACCACAGGGCTCGTTCAATCAGCCCCAGCATTTT.

This clone was found once. At one boundary the junction diverges from the germline segment, which might be a read error. V is TRBV7-7 and J is TRBJ1-6; 8 bases map to TRBD1. CDR3 length: 14 amino acids. CDR1 and CDR2 from the germline V gene are SSHAT and FNYEAQ (reference sequence). As DNA, the CDR3 is TGTGCTAGCAGCTCAGGACAGGGAGGTTCACCCCTCCACTTT. The encoded protein is CASSSGQGGSPLHF.

In this sample, this clone turned up a few times. V is TRBV7-8 and J is TRBJ2-1; TRBD1 matches 8 bases. With 5 bases clipped from V and 7 bases from J, the junction kept 7 bases outside the gene matches. Germline lookup yields CDR1 SGHVS and CDR2 FQNEAQ. The CDR3 is 14 residues long. CDR3 sequence (DNA): TGTGCCAGCAGCCCTGAGGACAGGGTTAATGAGCAGTTCTTC. Translated, it gives CASSPEDRVNEQFF.

This clone was observed a few times. The chain employs TRBV10-3 and TRBJ1-6; unclear D gene. CDR1 and CDR2 from the germline V gene are ENHRY and SYGVKD. CDR3 length: 13 residues. With 4 bases removed from V and 10 bases from J, the gap between germline ends came to 11 bases. The CDR3 sequence: CAISGGSDSPLHF. CDR3 DNA: TGTGCCATCAGTGGAGGGTCGGACTCACCCCTCCACTTT.

This chain links TRBV6-5 with TRBJ2-7; possible D gene TRBD2, 6 bases. The CDR3 runs to 12 residues. Germline V gene data show CDR1 as MNHEY and CDR2 as SVGAGI. V was shortened by 6 bases and J by 2 bases, with 8 bases between the two germline ends. For the CDR3, the DNA is TGTGCCAGCAGGGACTATACCTACGAGCAGTACTTC. Amino acid sequence: CASRDYTYEQYF.

This clone was observed once. The chain uses TRBV27 and TRBJ2-2; 9 bases line up with TRBD1. The CDR3 is 13 residues long. V lost 8 bases to trimming and J lost 6 bases; unmatched junction nucleotides: 4. Germline V gene sequence: CDR1 MNHEY, CDR2 SMNVEV (reference sequence). The CDR3 DNA follows: TGTGCCAGCTCAACAGGGGGCCCCGGGGAGCTGTTTTTT. This translates into CASSTGGPGELFF.

The genes are TRBV5-4 and TRBJ2-3; 10 nucleotides align to TRBD2. Germline V CDR1 and CDR2: SGHNT, YYREEE (reference sequence). Germline trimming cut 2 bases from V and 4 bases from J; bases unmatched to any gene: 4. The CDR3 is 15 amino acids. The CDR3 DNA is TGTGCCAGCAGCTTAGCGGGAGGGTTTCCAGATACGCAGTATTTT. Translation gives CASSLAGGFPDTQYF.

This clone has only a few counts. The rearrangement joins TRBV28 to TRBJ1-2; TRBD1 might be the D (6 bases). Trimming shortened V by 6 bases and J by 4 bases, and 12 bases separated the two germline ends. Germline CDR1 reads MDHEN; CDR2 reads SYDVKM. This CDR3 region has 13 residues. The CDR3 DNA sequence: TGTGCCAGCAGCTTAACAGGGTTCTATGGCTACACCTTC. It encodes CASSLTGFYGYTF.

The CDR3 spells CASSTGGSNQPQHF. CDR3 coding DNA: TGTGCCAGCAGTACAGGGGGTAGCAATCAGCCCCAGCATTTT. This sequence joins TRBV28 and TRBJ1-5; 8 nucleotides agree with TRBD1. The germline gives CDR1 MDHEN, CDR2 SYDVKM. The V and J ends lost 5 bases and 0 bases, in that order; junction bases with no gene match: 0. CDR3 length: 14 residues. The whole variable domain, filled in from reference TRBV28 and TRBJ1-5, reads DVKVTQSSRYLVKRTGEKVFLECVQDMDHENMFWYRQDPGLGLRLIYFSYDVKMKEKGDIPEGYSVSREKKERFSLILESASTNQTSMYLCASSTGGSNQPQHFGDGTRLSIL.

V is TRBV5-4 and J is TRBJ1-1; 7 bases agree with TRBD1. The CDR3 runs to 14 residues. V lost 4 bases and J lost 0; bases outside the gene matches: 3. Germline loops: CDR1 SGHNT, CDR2 YYREEE (reference sequence). CDR3 residues: CASSQGGMNTEAFF. In DNA form, the CDR3 reads TGTGCCAGCAGCCAGGGGGGCATGAACACTGAAGCTTTCTTT.